This T cell receptor beta chain is drawn from a study of blood T cell repertoires in COVID-19. Study overall: Both acute and convalescent COVID-19 samples were obtained from the United States, Italy and Spain.

The ends were cut back, 0 bases at V and 1 base at J, with 7 bases in the middle. Germline V CDR1 and CDR2: LGHNA, YNFKEQ. The length of the CDR3 is 14 residues. Sequencing used immunoSEQ multiplex PCR; TCRdb keeps in-frame clones, though not all of them. Seen here are 95,000 to 150,000 clones, approximately 81% observed once, and the top ten hold 4.5% to 6%. The chain is built from TRBV4-2 and TRBJ2-7; D gene unclear. This TCR was sampled from a man of 80 years or more with COVID-19, enrolled during active disease. Source material: peripheral blood. The CDR3 reads CASSQEYGSYEQYF. In DNA form, the CDR3 reads TGTGCCAGCAGCCAAGAATACGGTTCCTACGAGCAGTACTTC.